These 5 T cell receptor beta chains originate from one sample sequenced in a study of cytomegalovirus exposure and HLA in healthy donors. This PCR relied on a set of 60 Vbeta primers and 13 Jbeta primers. Sequenced by immunoSEQ multiplex PCR; TCRdb stores in-frame clones only, minus some. This table holds 150,000 to 200,000 clones, approximately 67% found once. The sample taken for sequencing was PBMCs. Source of these receptors: a man in his forties in good health and CMV-seronegative.

This chain links TRBV11-2 with TRBJ2-1; D is undetermined. With 3 bases removed from V and 1 base from J, the gap between germline ends came to 7 bases. CDR3 length: 14 residues. CDR1 SGHAT and CDR2 FQNNGV come from the germline V gene. The CDR3 region is CASSFPLSYNEQFF. The CDR3 nucleotides are TGTGCCAGCAGCTTTCCTCTTTCCTACAATGAGCAGTTCTTC.

The genes are TRBV7-3 and TRBJ2-2, with 8 bases lining up with TRBD2. The CDR3 loop spans 16 amino acids. Germline-derived CDR1 and CDR2 are SGHTA and FQGTGA. After removal of 5 bases from V and 5 bases from J, the junction contained 10 bases not matched to a gene. In DNA, the CDR3 is TGTGCCAGCAGCCGACGAGCGGGAGTGGGAACCGGGGAGCTGTTTTTT. Amino acids: CASSRRAGVGTGELFF.

This clone showed up just a few times. J is TRBJ1-6 and V is TRBV4-2, with D unclear. Trimming removed 6 bases from V and 7 bases from J, with 13 bases in between. CDR1 is LGHNA and CDR2 is YNFKEQ in the germline V gene. This CDR3 region has 14 residues. This CDR3 is CASSTTPTNSPLHF. The CDR3 DNA reads as TGTGCCAGCAGTACTACTCCAACAAATTCACCCCTCCACTTT.

This CDR3 is CTSSPGTGADEQYF. DNA of the CDR3: TGCACCAGCAGCCCCGGGACAGGGGCGGACGAGCAGTACTTC. The chain has TRBV1 and TRBJ2-7; TRBD1 is the table's D call and was not checked against the DNA. TRBV1 is given as a pseudogene. The length of the CDR3 is 14 residues.

This chain uses TRBV27 with TRBJ2-5, with TRBD1 matching 8 bases. The CDR3 has 16 amino acids. The germline V gene encodes CDR1 MNHEY and CDR2 SMNVEV (reference sequence). V gave up 3 bases and J gave up 5 bases; unmatched junction bases: 11. The CDR3 region is CASSFYAAGGRETQYF. CDR3 nucleotide sequence: TGTGCCAGCAGTTTCTATGCGGCAGGGGGCAGGGAGACCCAGTACTTC.